This TCR beta chain is from a study of T cell repertoires in cytomegalovirus infection. The overall study: CMV infection together with matching HLA type was indicated by public TCR beta signatures. The study, taken as a whole, reports: In two of eight donors, the top clonotype was HLA-C-restricted CMV-specific. Individuals carrying CMV plus the relevant HLA were identified by cumulative frequency of public TCR beta families.

Using its own MiXCR run on the reads, TCRdb lists one record per CDR3 protein. The table records 150,000 to 200,000 distinct CDR3 sequences, approximately 9.7% of them present only once. This clonotype has at least ten counts. The target antigen is unknown. Sequencing used PBMCs. The receptor's source is a human donor in good health (CMV status not recorded). Some clones in this sample may be carry-over from other donors' samples.

CDR3 residues: CASSAGTGYEQYF. CDR3 sequence (DNA): TGCGCCAGCAGCGCTGGGACTGGCTACGAGCAGTACTTC. The chain joins TRBV5-1 to TRBJ2-7; a weak D match, TRBD2 (6 bases). This CDR3 comprises 13 residues. The V gene's germline CDR1 is SGHRS and CDR2 YFSETQ. The V end lost 4 bases, the J end lost 3 bases, and 11 bases lay between the germline ends.